Below, 11 T cell receptor beta chains from the same sample are listed, as sequenced in a study of PD-1 blockade in mismatch repair-deficient tumors. The table came from immunoSEQ multiplex PCR; TCRdb's copy has only in-frame clones and leaves some out. The sample carries tens of thousands of clones, over 70% recorded once. Here the sequenced sample was PBMCs, taken around 38 weeks after starting pembrolizumab. These receptors all stem from an adult with mismatch repair-deficient cancer.

The genes are TRBV2 and TRBJ1-4, with D maybe TRBD1 (5 bases). The CDR3 is made up of 14 amino acids. Germline lookup yields CDR1 SNHLY and CDR2 FYNNEI. Trimming stripped 5 bases from V and 3 bases from J, with 10 bases between. The chain's CDR3 is CASSPLGANEKLFF. Written as DNA, the CDR3 is TGTGCCAGCAGTCCCCTAGGGGCTAATGAAAAACTGTTTTTT.

The V call is TRBV18, the J call TRBJ1-5; D not certain. The V end was cut by 2 bases, the J end by 9 bases, with 11 bases between. CDR3 length equals 13 residues. Germline V gene data show CDR1 as KGHSH and CDR2 as LQKENI. The CDR3 sequence: CASSPGPSSPQHF. The CDR3 coding sequence is TGTGCCAGCTCACCAGGGCCCTCGTCGCCCCAGCATTTT.

The chain carries TRBV7-9 and TRBJ1-1; D ambiguous. Trimming removed 2 bases from V and 0 bases from J, with 7 bases in between. The CDR3 spans 14 residues. Germline CDR1 and CDR2: SEHNR and FQNEAQ (reference sequence). CDR3 protein: CASSLLNLNTEAFF. The DNA of the CDR3 is TGTGCCAGCAGCTTATTAAATTTGAACACTGAAGCTTTCTTT.

A few counts support this clone. The rearrangement links TRBV19 to TRBJ2-7; 9 positions agree with TRBD1. Losses at the gene ends were 5 bases for V and 3 bases for J; bases not matched to a gene: 17. The CDR3 loop spans 18 amino acids. Germline CDR1 reads LNHDA; CDR2 reads SQIVND (reference sequence). The CDR3 DNA reads TGTGCCAGTAGTCTAACCATGACAGGGGGGGTCGGTCGCTACGAGCAGTACTTC. Translating gives CASSLTMTGGVGRYEQYF.

This clone appeared a few times. The genes are TRBV19 and TRBJ2-7; D is perhaps TRBD1 (5 bases). The CDR3 has 14 residues. V was shortened by 1 base and J by 1 base, with 8 bases between the two germline ends. From germline, CDR1 is LNHDA and CDR2 SQIVND (reference sequence). CDR3 sequence reads: CASSIVQGSYEQYF. CDR3 coding DNA: TGTGCCAGTAGTATAGTTCAGGGATCCTACGAGCAGTACTTC.

The table lists this clone with a count of one. This chain links TRBV9 with TRBJ2-1; TRBD2 matches 9 bases. The V segment lost 0 bases and the J segment 8 bases; nucleotides outside the gene matches: 6. CDR1 is SGDLS, CDR2 YYNGEE, per germline. CDR3 size: 15 residues. The CDR3: CASSVGDSGRHEQFF. CDR3 sequence (DNA): TGTGCCAGCAGCGTAGGGGATAGCGGGAGACATGAGCAGTTCTTC.

This clone was counted a few times. The chain carries TRBV6-1 and TRBJ2-7; tentatively, D is TRBD1 (5 bases). This CDR3 is built from 10 residues. With 10 bases removed from V and 4 bases from J, the gap between germline ends came to 8 bases. Germline V gives CDR1 MNHNS, CDR2 SASEGT. The CDR3 DNA reads as TGTGCCACCAGACAGTACGAGCAGTACTTC. It translates to CATRQYEQYF.

This clone was observed a handful of times. This sequence joins TRBV27 and TRBJ1-2; D remains ambiguous. The V end lost 5 bases, the J end lost 5 bases, and 15 bases lay between the germline ends. CDR1 and CDR2 (germline): MNHEY, SMNVEV (reference sequence). CDR3 length equals 14 residues. The chain's CDR3 is CASSPRQGVYGYTF. CDR3 nucleotide sequence: TGTGCCAGCAGTCCCAGACAAGGTGTTTATGGCTACACCTTC.

The chain uses TRBV7-6 and TRBJ1-5, with a possible D match to TRBD1 (6 bases). Germline assignment: CDR1 SGHVS and CDR2 FNYEAQ. Trimming cost V 1 base and J 5 bases, with 12 bases left between them. The CDR3 totals 15 residues. The CDR3 here is CASSLEGGGDQPQHF. In DNA form, the CDR3 reads TGTGCCAGCAGCTTAGAGGGGGGAGGGGATCAGCCCCAGCATTTT.

The chain employs TRBV7-3 and TRBJ1-1, with no clear D. The germline V gene has CDR1 SGHTA and CDR2 FQGTGA. The CDR3 has 13 residues. Trimming cost V 2 bases and J 3 bases, with 7 bases left between them. The CDR3 loop reads CASSLLPDTEAFF. The CDR3 nucleotides are TGTGCCAGCAGCTTATTGCCGGACACTGAAGCTTTCTTT.

The chain has TRBV7-3 and TRBJ2-1; no reliable D call. Germline-derived CDR1 and CDR2 are SGHTA and FQGTGA. The CDR3 loop spans 13 amino acids. V lost 0 bases and J lost 9, with 9 bases in between. The DNA of the CDR3 is TGTGCCAGCAGCTTAACGGGCTCGTCTGAGCAGTTCTTC. Translating it yields CASSLTGSSEQFF.